Below are 21 T cell receptor beta chains sequenced from a single sample in a study of blood T cell repertoires in COVID-19. Method: immunoSEQ multiplex PCR; TCRdb's copy keeps in-frame clones and lacks some. The repertoire has tens of thousands of clones, roughly nine tenths of them found once; the top ten carry about 13%. The sequencing input was peripheral blood. The receptors shown here come from an older man with active COVID-19.

The chain combines TRBV29-1 with TRBJ2-3; TRBD2 agrees at 11 bases. Germline values: CDR1 SQVTM, CDR2 ANQGSEA. Germline trimming cut 4 bases from V and 5 bases from J; bases unmatched to any gene: 2. The CDR3 is made up of 13 amino acids. This CDR3 is CSVVLAGVDTQYF. The CDR3 region has the DNA TGCAGCGTTGTACTAGCGGGAGTAGATACGCAGTATTTT.

The V call is TRBV5-1, the J call TRBJ2-2; TRBD2 matches 7 bases. The CDR3 has 16 amino acids. Germline V gene sequence: CDR1 SGHRS, CDR2 YFSETQ. V gave up 0 bases and J gave up 0 bases; unmatched junction bases: 2. The CDR3 region is CASSLGGTTNTGELFF. The CDR3 nucleotides read TGCGCCAGCAGCTTGGGAGGGACTACGAACACCGGGGAGCTGTTTTTT.

The genes are TRBV7-2 and TRBJ2-7; D uncertain. The V gene lost 1 base and the J gene lost 6 bases, with 7 bases spanning the gap. The germline CDR1 and CDR2 sequences are SGHTA and FQGNSA. The CDR3 contains 12 residues. The CDR3 sequence: CASSLDLAEQYF. DNA for the CDR3: TGTGCCAGCAGCTTAGATCTGGCCGAGCAGTACTTC.

The J gene is TRBJ2-3, the V gene TRBV28, with D possibly TRBD1 on 5 matching bases. Trimming pared 4 bases from V and 2 bases from J, leaving 13 bases between. Germline V gives CDR1 MDHEN, CDR2 SYDVKM. The CDR3 is made up of 15 amino acids. The CDR3 sequence is CASSSPGSHTDTQYF. The CDR3 region has the DNA TGTGCCAGCAGTTCCCCAGGGTCTCACACAGATACGCAGTATTTT.

The V call is TRBV10-3, the J call TRBJ2-5, with 9 bases aligning to TRBD2. The CDR3 has 15 residues. Germline V gene data show CDR1 as ENHRY and CDR2 as SYGVKD. V trimming: 10 bases; J trimming: 5 bases; junction bases outside the gene matches: 14. The CDR3 DNA reads as TGTGCCACTCAATCGACTAGCGGCCTGGCTGAGACCCAGTACTTC. Protein: CATQSTSGLAETQYF.

The rearrangement links TRBV7-9 to TRBJ2-1; 11 nucleotides align to TRBD2. The CDR3 loop spans 18 amino acids. Germline V CDR1 and CDR2: SEHNR, FQNEAQ (reference sequence). V trimming: 6 bases; J trimming: 6 bases; junction bases outside the gene matches: 16. The DNA of the CDR3 is TGTGCCAGCAGTTTACAAGAAATAGCGGGAGGGCCGAGCAATGAGCAGTTCTTC. Its protein is CASSLQEIAGGPSNEQFF.

The chain is built from TRBV5-4 and TRBJ2-2, with 12 bases that match TRBD2. Per germline, CDR1 SGHNT and CDR2 YYREEE (reference sequence). This CDR3 comprises 18 residues. V dropped 4 bases and J dropped 1; count of bases not matched to a gene: 8. The CDR3, as DNA: TGTGCCAGCAGCAGAAGGACTAGCGGGATCGGGAACACCGGGGAGCTGTTTTTT. Its protein product is CASSRRTSGIGNTGELFF.

This clone was counted once. The chain carries TRBV18 and TRBJ2-7; TRBD2 aligns across 10 bases. CDR1 is KGHSH, CDR2 LQKENI, per germline. The V segment lost 2 bases and the J segment 9 bases; nucleotides outside the gene matches: 13. This CDR3 region has 16 residues. The DNA of the CDR3 is TGTGCCAGCTCACCAGCCACTAGCGGGACCACGGTGGCGCAGTACTTC. Protein product: CASSPATSGTTVAQYF.

This rearrangement joins TRBV6-5 to TRBJ2-7; 16 positions agree with TRBD2. V dropped 2 bases and J dropped 5; count of bases not matched to a gene: 3. Germline assignment: CDR1 MNHEY and CDR2 SVGAGI. This CDR3 is built from 16 residues. The CDR3 protein is CASSYGTSGRADEQYF. The DNA for the CDR3 is TGTGCCAGCAGTTACGGGACTAGCGGGAGGGCCGACGAGCAGTACTTC.

V gene TRBV3-1 (or the pseudogene TRBV3-2) combines with J gene TRBJ2-7; no firm D call. Trimming left V 3 bases short and J 1 base short, with 13 bases between. This CDR3 comprises 15 residues. In germline, CDR1 is LGHDT, CDR2 YNNKEL (reference sequence). This CDR3 reads CASSQLLSKSYEQYF. CDR3 bases: TGTGCCAGCAGCCAGCTCCTAAGTAAGTCCTACGAGCAGTACTTC.

V and J are TRBV28 and TRBJ1-5; D remains ambiguous. Per the germline V gene, CDR1 is MDHEN and CDR2 is SYDVKM. CDR3 size: 13 residues. V was clipped by 3 bases and J by 2 bases, with 5 bases between them. The CDR3 nucleotides read TGTGCCAGCAGTTTTGTCGGCAATCAGCCCCAGCATTTT. Translating gives CASSFVGNQPQHF.

J is TRBJ1-2 and V is TRBV9; TRBD1 matches at 8 bases. CDR1 is SGDLS and CDR2 is YYNGEE in the germline V gene. Trimming took 0 bases from V and 3 from J; bases not matched to a gene: 4. This CDR3 region has 15 residues. The CDR3 sequence: CASSVEPGGDYGYTF. In nucleotides, the CDR3 is TGTGCCAGCAGCGTAGAGCCAGGGGGCGACTATGGCTACACCTTC. Full variable domain (remainder filled in from reference TRBV9 and TRBJ1-2): DSGVTQTPKHLITATGQRVTLRCSPRSGDLSVYWYQQSLDQGLQFLIQYYNGEERAKGNILERFSAQQFPDLHSELNLSSLELGDSALYFCASSVEPGGDYGYTFGSGTRLTVV.

The chain combines TRBV7-2 with TRBJ2-7, with 10 positions matching TRBD2. V lost 1 base to trimming and J lost 6 bases; unmatched junction nucleotides: 6. The CDR3 extends over 15 amino acids. Germline CDR1 is SGHTA and CDR2 is FQGNSA. The DNA for the CDR3 is TGTGCCAGCAGCTTAGGTACTAGCGGGACCCGCGAGCAGTACTTC. Translation: CASSLGTSGTREQYF.

The chain has TRBV7-2 and TRBJ1-1; D uncertain. CDR3 length equals 14 residues. V lost 5 bases, J lost 0 bases, and 10 bases lay in between. Germline V lookup: CDR1 SGHTA, CDR2 FQGNSA. CDR3 protein: CASSVTGMNTEAFF. CDR3 sequence (DNA): TGTGCCAGCAGCGTAACGGGGATGAACACTGAAGCTTTCTTT.

The rearrangement joins TRBV7-3 to TRBJ1-1; 10 nucleotides match TRBD1. V shed 5 bases and J 3 bases; nucleotides not matched to a gene: 6. This CDR3 comprises 15 residues. Germline CDR1 SGHTA, CDR2 FQGTGA. As DNA, the CDR3 is TGTGCCAGCAGCCCAGGGACAGGGGTGGACACTGAAGCTTTCTTT. Translated, it gives CASSPGTGVDTEAFF. Full variable domain (outside the CDR3, taken from reference TRBV7-3 and TRBJ1-1): GAGVSQTPSNKVTEKGKYVELRCDPISGHTALYWYRQSLGQGPEFLIYFQGTGAADDSGLPNDRFFAVRPEGSVSTLKIQRTERGDSAVYLCASSPGTGVDTEAFFGQGTRLTVV.

The chain couples TRBV7-9 to TRBJ2-1; a possible D gene is TRBD2 (7 bases). The CDR3 length is 17 residues. The V end lost 7 bases, the J end lost 6 bases, and 25 bases lay between the germline ends. CDR1 and CDR2 from the germline V gene are SEHNR and FQNEAQ (reference sequence). CDR3 DNA sequence: TGTGCCAGCAACCCGGGGGCGGGGGCCGGTTATTCCAATGAGCAGTTCTTC. It yields the protein CASNPGAGAGYSNEQFF. The whole variable domain, remainder taken from reference TRBV7-9 and TRBJ2-1, is DTGVSQNPRHKITKRGQNVTFRCDPISEHNRLYWYRQTLGQGPEFLTYFQNEAQLEKSRLLSDRFSAERPKGSFSTLEIQRTEQGDSAMYLCASNPGAGAGYSNEQFFGPGTRLTVL.

The chain employs TRBV20-1 and TRBJ2-7; D remains ambiguous. CDR1 is DFQATT, CDR2 SNEGSKA, per germline (reference sequence). The V end lost 3 bases, the J end lost 0 bases, and 12 bases lay between the germline ends. CDR3 length: 14 amino acids. CDR3: CSASGIAPSYEQYF. CDR3 DNA sequence: TGCAGTGCTAGTGGAATAGCTCCCTCCTACGAGCAGTACTTC.

The J gene is TRBJ2-2, the V gene TRBV3-1 (or the pseudogene TRBV3-2), with 7 bases identical to TRBD2. V shed 0 bases, J shed 7 bases, and the junction held 11 bases outside the gene matches. Germline V gene lookup returns CDR1 LGHDT and CDR2 YNNKEL (reference sequence). This CDR3 spans 17 amino acids. The CDR3 DNA sequence: TGTGCCAGCAGCCAAGATGGGGAGGGGAGAGGTGGCGGGGAGCTGTTTTTT. It specifies CASSQDGEGRGGGELFF.

The chain is built from TRBV7-2 and TRBJ2-7, with 7 bases that match TRBD2. In germline, CDR1 is SGHTA, CDR2 FQGNSA. The V segment lost 2 bases and the J segment 2 bases; nucleotides outside the gene matches: 15. This CDR3 is built from 18 residues. CDR3 sequence (DNA): TGTGCCAGCAGCTTACAAAGTACTAGCGCGGGGAACCCCTACGAGCAGTACTTC. Its protein product is CASSLQSTSAGNPYEQYF. Full variable domain (outside the CDR3, taken from reference TRBV7-2 and TRBJ2-7): GAGVSQSPSNKVTEKGKDVELRCDPISGHTALYWYRQSLGQGLEFLIYFQGNSAPDKSGLPSDRFSAERTGGSVSTLTIQRTQQEDSAVYLCASSLQSTSAGNPYEQYFGPGTRLTVT.

The chain has TRBV4-3 and TRBJ1-2, with D maybe TRBD1 (5 bases). V lost 1 base, J lost 8 bases, and 17 bases lay in between. The CDR3 consists of 15 residues. Germline CDR1 and CDR2: LGHNA and YSLEER. In DNA, the CDR3 is TGCGCCAGCAGCCAAGTCCCAGGTCTTAAGGGGGGCTACACCTTC. This gives the protein CASSQVPGLKGGYTF.

This clone was detected once. The rearrangement links TRBV16 to TRBJ2-1; no reliable D call. V was trimmed by 4 bases and J by 9 bases, leaving 7 bases between them. This CDR3 comprises 11 residues. Germline CDR1 KGHSY, CDR2 FQNENV. The CDR3: CASSRPSEQFF. Written as DNA, the CDR3 is TGTGCCAGCAGCCGCCCGAGTGAGCAGTTCTTC.